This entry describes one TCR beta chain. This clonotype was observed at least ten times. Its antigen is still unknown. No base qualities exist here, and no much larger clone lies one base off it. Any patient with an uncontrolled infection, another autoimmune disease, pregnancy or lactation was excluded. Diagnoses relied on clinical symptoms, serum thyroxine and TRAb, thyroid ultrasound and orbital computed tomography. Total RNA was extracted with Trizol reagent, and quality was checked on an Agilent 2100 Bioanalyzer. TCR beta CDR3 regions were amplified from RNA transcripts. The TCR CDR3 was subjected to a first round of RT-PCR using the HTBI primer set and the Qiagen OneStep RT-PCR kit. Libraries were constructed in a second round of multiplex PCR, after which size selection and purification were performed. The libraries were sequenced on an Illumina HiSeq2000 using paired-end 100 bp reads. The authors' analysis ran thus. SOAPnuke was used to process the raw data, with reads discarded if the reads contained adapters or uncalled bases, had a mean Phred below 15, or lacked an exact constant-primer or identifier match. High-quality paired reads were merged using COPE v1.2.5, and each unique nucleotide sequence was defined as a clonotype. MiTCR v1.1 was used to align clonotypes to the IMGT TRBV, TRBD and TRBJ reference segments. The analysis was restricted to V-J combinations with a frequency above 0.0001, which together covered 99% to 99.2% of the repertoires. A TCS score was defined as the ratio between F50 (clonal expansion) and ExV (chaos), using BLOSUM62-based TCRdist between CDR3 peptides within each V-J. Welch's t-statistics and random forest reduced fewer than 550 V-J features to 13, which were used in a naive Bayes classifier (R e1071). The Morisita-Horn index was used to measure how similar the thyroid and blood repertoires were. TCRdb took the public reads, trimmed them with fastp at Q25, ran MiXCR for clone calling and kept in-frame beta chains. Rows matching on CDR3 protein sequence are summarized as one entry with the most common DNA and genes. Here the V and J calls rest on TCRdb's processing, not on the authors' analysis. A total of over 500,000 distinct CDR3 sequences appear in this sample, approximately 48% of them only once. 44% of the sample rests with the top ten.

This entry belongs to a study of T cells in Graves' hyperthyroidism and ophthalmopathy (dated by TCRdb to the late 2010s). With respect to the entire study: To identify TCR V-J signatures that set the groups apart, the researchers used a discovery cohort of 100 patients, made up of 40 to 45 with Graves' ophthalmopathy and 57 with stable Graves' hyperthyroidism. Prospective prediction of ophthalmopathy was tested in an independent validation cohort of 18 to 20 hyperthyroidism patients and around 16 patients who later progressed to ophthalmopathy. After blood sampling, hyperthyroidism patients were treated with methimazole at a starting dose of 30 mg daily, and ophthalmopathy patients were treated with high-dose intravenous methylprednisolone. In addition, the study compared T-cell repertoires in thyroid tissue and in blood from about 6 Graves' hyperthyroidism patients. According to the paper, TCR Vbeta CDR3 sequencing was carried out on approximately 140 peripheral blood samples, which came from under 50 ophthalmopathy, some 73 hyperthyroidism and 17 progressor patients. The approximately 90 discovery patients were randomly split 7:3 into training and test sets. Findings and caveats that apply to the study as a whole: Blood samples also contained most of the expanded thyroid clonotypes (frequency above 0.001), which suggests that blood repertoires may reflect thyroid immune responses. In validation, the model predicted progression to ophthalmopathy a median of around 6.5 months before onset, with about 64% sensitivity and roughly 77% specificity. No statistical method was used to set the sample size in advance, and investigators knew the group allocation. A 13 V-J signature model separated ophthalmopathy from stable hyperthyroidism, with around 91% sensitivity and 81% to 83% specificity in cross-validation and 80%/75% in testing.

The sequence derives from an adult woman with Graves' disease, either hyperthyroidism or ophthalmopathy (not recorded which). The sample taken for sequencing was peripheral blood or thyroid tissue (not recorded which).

The DNA sequence is TGTGCCAGCAGCAGAGTCGGCAGGGATACCGGGGAGCTGTTTTTT. It specifies CASSRVGRDTGELFF. Recombination linked TRBV11-2 to TRBJ2-2; a tentative D match to TRBD1 spans 5 bases. The CDR1 and CDR2 encoded by the germline V gene are SGHAT and FQNNGV. The CDR3, cysteine through phenylalanine, is 15 amino acids long. Only the CDR3 DNA stays, 45 bases, in frame from base 1. V was cut back by 5 bases and J by 5 bases, leaving a gap of 15 bases between them.